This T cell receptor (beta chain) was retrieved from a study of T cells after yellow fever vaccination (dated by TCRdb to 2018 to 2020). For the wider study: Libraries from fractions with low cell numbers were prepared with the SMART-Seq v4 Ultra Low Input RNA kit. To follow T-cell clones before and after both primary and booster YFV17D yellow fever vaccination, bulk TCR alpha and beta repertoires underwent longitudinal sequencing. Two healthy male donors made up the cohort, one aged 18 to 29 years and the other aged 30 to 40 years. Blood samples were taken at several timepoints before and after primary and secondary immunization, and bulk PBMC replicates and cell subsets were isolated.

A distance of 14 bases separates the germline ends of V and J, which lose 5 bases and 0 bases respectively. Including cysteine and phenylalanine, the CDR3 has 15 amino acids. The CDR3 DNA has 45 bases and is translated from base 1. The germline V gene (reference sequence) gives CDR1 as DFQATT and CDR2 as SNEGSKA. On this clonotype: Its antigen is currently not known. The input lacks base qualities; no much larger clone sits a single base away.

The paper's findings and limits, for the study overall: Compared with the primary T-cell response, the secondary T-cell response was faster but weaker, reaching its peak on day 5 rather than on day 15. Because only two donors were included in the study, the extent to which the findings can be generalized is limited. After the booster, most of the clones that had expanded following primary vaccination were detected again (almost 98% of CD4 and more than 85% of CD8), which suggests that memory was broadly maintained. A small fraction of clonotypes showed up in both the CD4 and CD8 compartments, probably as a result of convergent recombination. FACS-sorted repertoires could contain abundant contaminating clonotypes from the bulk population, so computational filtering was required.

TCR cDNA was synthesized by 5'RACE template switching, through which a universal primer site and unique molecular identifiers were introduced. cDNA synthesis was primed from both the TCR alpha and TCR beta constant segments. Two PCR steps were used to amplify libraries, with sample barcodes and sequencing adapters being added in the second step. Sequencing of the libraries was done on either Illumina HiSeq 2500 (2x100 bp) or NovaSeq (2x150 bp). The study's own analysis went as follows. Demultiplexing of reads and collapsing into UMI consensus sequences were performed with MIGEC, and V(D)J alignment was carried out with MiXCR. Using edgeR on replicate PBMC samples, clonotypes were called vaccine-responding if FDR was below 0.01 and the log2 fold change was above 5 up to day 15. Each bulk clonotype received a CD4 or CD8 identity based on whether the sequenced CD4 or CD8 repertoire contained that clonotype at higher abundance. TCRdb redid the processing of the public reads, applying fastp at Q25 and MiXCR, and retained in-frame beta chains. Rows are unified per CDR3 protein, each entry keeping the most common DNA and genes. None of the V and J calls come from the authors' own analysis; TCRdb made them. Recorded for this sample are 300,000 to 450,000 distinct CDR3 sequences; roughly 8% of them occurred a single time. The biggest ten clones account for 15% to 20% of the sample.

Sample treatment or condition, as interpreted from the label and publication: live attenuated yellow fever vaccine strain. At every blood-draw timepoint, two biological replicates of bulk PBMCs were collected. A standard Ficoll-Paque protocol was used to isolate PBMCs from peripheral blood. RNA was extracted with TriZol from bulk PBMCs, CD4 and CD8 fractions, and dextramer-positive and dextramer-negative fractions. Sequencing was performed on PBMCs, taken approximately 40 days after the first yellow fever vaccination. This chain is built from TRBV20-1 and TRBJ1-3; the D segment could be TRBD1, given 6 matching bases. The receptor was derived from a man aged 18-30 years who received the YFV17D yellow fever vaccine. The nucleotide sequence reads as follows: TGCAGTGCTGGAAGGGGGACCAGCTCTGGAAACACCATATATTTT. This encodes CSAGRGTSSGNTIYF.